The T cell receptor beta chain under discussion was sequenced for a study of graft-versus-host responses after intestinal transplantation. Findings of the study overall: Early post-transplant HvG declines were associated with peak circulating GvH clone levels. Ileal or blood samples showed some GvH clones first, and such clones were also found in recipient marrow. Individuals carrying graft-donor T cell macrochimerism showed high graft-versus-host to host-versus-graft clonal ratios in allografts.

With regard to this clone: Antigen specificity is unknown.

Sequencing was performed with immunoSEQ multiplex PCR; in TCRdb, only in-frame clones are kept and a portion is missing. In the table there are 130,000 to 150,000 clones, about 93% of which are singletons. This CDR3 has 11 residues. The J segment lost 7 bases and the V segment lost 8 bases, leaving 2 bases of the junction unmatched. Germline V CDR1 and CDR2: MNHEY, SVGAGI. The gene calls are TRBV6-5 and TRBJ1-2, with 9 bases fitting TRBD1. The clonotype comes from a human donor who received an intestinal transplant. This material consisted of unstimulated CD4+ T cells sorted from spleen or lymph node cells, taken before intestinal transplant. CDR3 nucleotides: TGTGCCAGCCGGACAGGGGCTGGCTACACCTTC. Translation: CASRTGAGYTF.